The 28 T cell receptor beta chains below all came from one sample that was sequenced in a study of T cells in Graves' hyperthyroidism and ophthalmopathy. From RNA transcripts, TCR beta CDR3 regions were amplified. A first-round RT-PCR of the TCR CDR3 used the HTBI primer set. TCRdb re-analysed the multiplex PCR reads in MiXCR, keeping a single row per CDR3 protein. This table has approximately 380,000 distinct CDR3 sequences, over 15% appearing once. The source material was blood. The receptor set was obtained from a woman aged 18 to 35 with Graves' hyperthyroidism.

As concerns this clonotype: A clone one base away is much larger, so this may be a read error. This likely comes from a read error, as the CDR3 has no conserved phenylalanine or tryptophan at its end. The CDR3 sequence: CAISRGPNSYGYTY. In DNA, the CDR3 is TGTGCCATCAGTAGGGGACCCAACAGCTATGGCTACACCTAC. The chain is built from TRBV10-3 and TRBJ1-2; tentatively, D is TRBD1 (5 bases). This CDR3 has 14 residues. V was cut by 5 bases and J by 4 bases, with 14 bases left in between. Per the germline V gene, CDR1 is ENHRY and CDR2 is SYGVKD.

This chain joins TRBV7-3 and TRBJ2-4; perhaps D is TRBD1 or TRBD2 (7 bases each). The germline V gene encodes CDR1 SGHTA and CDR2 FQGTGA. The CDR3 is 14 amino acids. V was pared by 5 bases and J by 3 bases, with 11 bases between. Written as DNA, the CDR3 is TGTGCCAGCAGCGCAGGGGGGGGCAAAAACATTCAGTACTTC. Its protein product is CASSAGGGKNIQYF.

This clonotype was detected ten times or more. V gene TRBV28 combines with J gene TRBJ1-6; D unclear. This CDR3 comprises 15 residues. Germline CDR1 is MDHEN and CDR2 is SYDVKM. The V end was cut by 10 bases, the J end by 0 bases, with 13 bases between. CDR3: CATFEESSYNSPLHF. As DNA, the CDR3 is TGTGCCACCTTTGAAGAGAGCTCCTATAATTCACCCCTCCACTTT.

In this sample, this clonotype turned up many times. The genes are TRBV6-1 and TRBJ1-1; D unresolved. The CDR3 loop spans 13 amino acids. Trimming left V 4 bases short and J 8 bases short, with 14 bases between. CDR1 and CDR2 from the germline V gene are MNHNS and SASEGT. CDR3 in amino acids: CASSGRSLDEAFF. The DNA of the CDR3 is TGTGCCAGCAGTGGCAGGTCTCTTGACGAAGCTTTCTTT.

This clonotype was detected ten times or more. The V call is TRBV2, the J call TRBJ2-7; weak D call: TRBD1 (6 bases). CDR1 is SNHLY and CDR2 is FYNNEI in the germline V gene. The V end was cut by 7 bases, the J end by 4 bases, with 11 bases between. The CDR3 length is 12 residues. CDR3 protein: CASKARGYEQYF. DNA of the CDR3: TGTGCCAGCAAGGCCAGGGGTTACGAGCAGTACTTC. Supplemented by reference TRBV2 and TRBJ2-7, the full variable domain reads EPEVTQTPSHQVTQMGQEVILRCVPISNHLYFYWYRQILGQKVEFLVSFYNNEISEKSEIFDDQFSVERPDGSNFTLKIRSTKLEDSAMYFCASKARGYEQYFGPGTRLTVT.

CDR3 region: CASSSKRGRETQYF. DNA for the CDR3: TGTGCCAGCAGTTCAAAACGGGGACGGGAGACCCAGTACTTC. The chain is built from TRBV12-3 or TRBV12-4 and TRBJ2-5; D is tentatively TRBD1 or TRBD2 (5 bases each). This CDR3 has 14 amino acids. With 4 bases removed from V and 5 bases from J, the gap between germline ends came to 14 bases.

Ten or more counts support this clonotype. The chain links TRBV12-3 or TRBV12-4 to TRBJ1-2; a possible D gene is TRBD1 (5 bases). CDR3 length: 15 residues. V was pared by 5 bases and J by 0 bases, with 13 bases between. The CDR3 region has the DNA TGTGCCAGCAGTCCCCACAGGATTTCTAACTATGGCTACACCTTC. Protein product: CASSPHRISNYGYTF.

The chain is built from TRBV5-1 and TRBJ2-7; 8 bases align to TRBD1. After removal of 4 bases from V and 1 base from J, the junction contained 10 bases not matched to a gene. CDR3 size: 16 residues. Germline V gene lookup returns CDR1 SGHRS and CDR2 YFSETQ. The CDR3 DNA reads TGCGCCAGCAGCGACTCCGACAGGGGACTTTCCTACGAGCAGTACTTC. Its translation: CASSDSDRGLSYEQYF. The full variable domain, rest sourced from reference TRBV5-1 and TRBJ2-7, is KAGVTQTPRYLIKTRGQQVTLSCSPISGHRSVSWYQQTPGQGLQFLFEYFSETQRNKGNFPGRFSGRQFSNSRSEMNVSTLELGDSALYLCASSDSDRGLSYEQYFGPGTRLTVT.

The gene calls are TRBV4-2 and TRBJ1-2, with 10 nucleotides matching TRBD1. CDR3 length equals 14 residues. Germline V gene data show CDR1 as LGHNA and CDR2 as YNFKEQ. V lost 0 bases, J lost 14 bases, and 9 bases stayed unmatched. Written as DNA, the CDR3 is TGTGCCAGCAGCCAAGACGGGACAGGGGAGTTAAAAACCTTC. Translated: CASSQDGTGELKTF.

This clonotype showed up many times. The CDR3 here is CASSYIRGSTEAFF. The CDR3 nucleotides read TGTGCCAGCAGTTATATCCGGGGATCCACTGAAGCTTTCTTT. The chain uses TRBV6-5 and TRBJ1-1; D ambiguous. The germline V gene has CDR1 MNHEY and CDR2 SVGAGI. The CDR3 is 14 amino acids. V was shortened by 3 bases and J by 4 bases, with 12 bases between the two germline ends.

The J gene is TRBJ1-2, the V gene TRBV6-1; the D gene is possibly TRBD1 (5 bases). The germline V gene has CDR1 MNHNS and CDR2 SASEGT. V lost 7 bases to trimming and J lost 8 bases, with 11 bases between them. This CDR3 is 11 amino acids long. This CDR3 reads CASIGRDGYTF. CDR3 sequence (DNA): TGTGCCAGCATTGGAAGGGACGGCTACACCTTC.

This chain joins TRBV9 and TRBJ1-6; no clear D. The germline gives CDR1 SGDLS, CDR2 YYNGEE. The V gene lost 2 bases and the J gene lost 6 bases, with 9 bases spanning the gap. The CDR3 length is 14 residues. The CDR3 spells CASSVEDSNSPLHF. The CDR3 nucleotides read TGTGCCAGCAGCGTCGAGGATAGTAATTCACCCCTCCACTTT.

This clonotype was recorded many times. Here the CDR3 DNA reads TGTGCCAGCAGTTCGGACAGCTCCTACGAGCAGTACTTC. It specifies CASSSDSSYEQYF. The gene calls are TRBV6-5 and TRBJ2-7; D might be TRBD1 (6 bases). Germline CDR1 reads MNHEY; CDR2 reads SVGAGI. V was clipped by 4 bases and J by 0 bases, with 7 bases between them. CDR3 length: 13 residues.

This clonotype was observed a few times. The gene calls are TRBV7-9 and TRBJ2-5; 13 nucleotides agree with TRBD2. With 6 bases clipped from V and 5 bases from J, the junction kept 6 bases outside the gene matches. Germline CDR1 is SEHNR and CDR2 is FQNEAQ (reference sequence). This CDR3 region has 15 residues. The CDR3 coding sequence is TGTGCCAGCAGACAGACTAGCGGGGGGCCGGAGACCCAGTACTTC. Translating it yields CASRQTSGGPETQYF.

This clonotype came up many times. V and J are TRBV5-1 and TRBJ1-2; D is uncertain. The V gene lost 2 bases and the J gene lost 8 bases, with 10 bases spanning the gap. The CDR3 is 12 residues long. In germline, CDR1 is SGHRS, CDR2 YFSETQ. Here the CDR3 DNA reads TGCGCCAGCAGCTTAGGCAGCCCAGGCTACACCTTC. It specifies CASSLGSPGYTF.

The chain is built from TRBV6-1 and TRBJ1-1; 8 nucleotides agree with TRBD1. CDR1 is MNHNS and CDR2 is SASEGT in the germline V gene. The CDR3 loop spans 14 amino acids. The ends lost 8 bases at V and 2 bases at J; junction bases unmatched: 7. The CDR3 spells CASGGQGLNTEAFF. The CDR3 DNA sequence: TGTGCCAGCGGTGGACAGGGCTTAAACACTGAAGCTTTCTTT.

This clonotype was found many times. The J gene is TRBJ2-7, the V gene TRBV6-1; 9 bases line up with TRBD1. This CDR3 contains 18 residues. CDR1 is MNHNS and CDR2 is SASEGT in the germline V gene. J lost 0 bases, V lost 0 bases, and 9 bases had no gene match. In DNA, the CDR3 is TGTGCCAGCAGTGAAGCCGGTTATTACAGGGGGCCCTCCTACGAGCAGTACTTC. This gives the protein CASSEAGYYRGPSYEQYF.

The chain uses TRBV27 and TRBJ2-7; 8 bases map to TRBD2. This CDR3 has 14 residues. Germline lookup yields CDR1 MNHEY and CDR2 SMNVEV (reference sequence). V shed 8 bases and J 2 bases; nucleotides not matched to a gene: 8. CDR3 DNA: TGTGCCAGCTGGGAGGCGGGGGGTCCCTACGAGCAGTACTTC. Amino acids: CASWEAGGPYEQYF.

The chain is built from TRBV6-5 and TRBJ1-1; D gene ambiguous. Germline CDR1 and CDR2: MNHEY and SVGAGI. The CDR3 is made up of 16 amino acids. Trimming pared 4 bases from V and 6 bases from J, leaving 21 bases between. CDR3 loop: CASSSPRTARMAEAFF. In nucleotides, the CDR3 is TGTGCCAGCAGTTCCCCGAGGACCGCGAGAATGGCTGAAGCTTTCTTT.

In this sample, this clonotype turned up many times. The chain employs TRBV11-2 and TRBJ2-2; tentatively, D is TRBD2 (6 bases). CDR3 length equals 13 residues. The V gene lost 5 bases and the J gene lost 4 bases, with 8 bases spanning the gap. The germline V gene has CDR1 SGHAT and CDR2 FQNNGV. The CDR3 reads CASSRLGTGELFF. The CDR3 DNA follows: TGTGCCAGCAGCCGACTAGGCACCGGGGAGCTGTTTTTT.

This clonotype showed up just a few times. The J gene is TRBJ2-7, the V gene TRBV7-9; D is perhaps TRBD1 (5 bases). Per germline, CDR1 SEHNR and CDR2 FQNEAQ (reference sequence). The CDR3 runs 15 residues. Trimming removed 5 bases from V and 7 bases from J, with 21 bases in between. CDR3 amino acids: CASSRSDSRLGEQYF. CDR3 coding DNA: TGTGCCAGCAGCAGATCCGACAGTCGCTTGGGAGAGCAGTACTTC. Complete variable domain (other parts from reference TRBV7-9 and TRBJ2-7): DTGVSQNPRHKITKRGQNVTFRCDPISEHNRLYWYRQTLGQGPEFLTYFQNEAQLEKSRLLSDRFSAERPKGSFSTLEIQRTEQGDSAMYLCASSRSDSRLGEQYFGPGTRLTVT.

This clonotype was observed at least ten times. V usage is TRBV24-1 and J usage is TRBJ2-2; D not certain. Trimming stripped 4 bases from V and 0 bases from J, with 11 bases between. Germline CDR1 and CDR2: KGHDR and SFDVKD. This CDR3 is built from 16 residues. The CDR3 DNA reads TGTGCCACCAGTGACCCCGGGCCGGCGAACACCGGGGAGCTGTTTTTT. Its translation is CATSDPGPANTGELFF.

This clonotype was counted at least ten times. The rearrangement joins TRBV24-1 to TRBJ1-2; D unclear. The V gene lost 2 bases and the J gene lost 6 bases, with 12 bases spanning the gap. Germline assignment: CDR1 KGHDR and CDR2 SFDVKD. CDR3 length: 14 residues. The CDR3 bases are TGTGCCACCAGTGATTACGGGGTGAGGGATGGCTACACCTTC. It codes for CATSDYGVRDGYTF.

Many counts were recorded for this clonotype. The rearrangement joins TRBV12-3 or TRBV12-4 to TRBJ1-1, with D possibly matching TRBD1 (6 bases). Trimming removed 3 bases from V and 0 bases from J, with 8 bases in between. The CDR3 runs to 14 residues. The CDR3 region is CASSFPGVNTEAFF. The CDR3 nucleotides read TGTGCCAGCAGTTTCCCAGGGGTGAACACTGAAGCTTTCTTT.

This clonotype was detected many times. One end of the junction varies from germline; a read error may be responsible. The chain combines TRBV12-3 or TRBV12-4 with TRBJ1-1; 8 nucleotides align to TRBD1. This CDR3 comprises 13 residues. The CDR3 DNA reads as TGTGCCAGCATTTTAACAGGGGGCACTGAAGCTTTCTTT. This translates into CASILTGGTEAFF.

The chain employs TRBV9 and TRBJ2-2; TRBD1 is a possible D gene (5 bases). Germline CDR1 SGDLS, CDR2 YYNGEE. The CDR3 is made up of 14 amino acids. The V end was cut by 2 bases, the J end by 9 bases, with 14 bases between. CDR3 loop: CASSVSGAPRELFF. In DNA form, the CDR3 reads TGTGCCAGCAGCGTGTCTGGGGCCCCCCGGGAGCTGTTTTTT.

This clonotype was recorded many times. The chain recombines TRBV20-1 with TRBJ1-5; 8 bases line up with TRBD1. This CDR3 comprises 14 residues. Germline CDR1 and CDR2: DFQATT and SNEGSKA (reference sequence). With 2 bases clipped from V and 2 bases from J, the junction kept 2 bases outside the gene matches. In DNA, the CDR3 is TGCAGTGCTAGAACGACAGGGGGCAATCAGCCCCAGCATTTT. Its protein product is CSARTTGGNQPQHF.

In this sample, this clonotype turned up many times. The J gene is TRBJ1-1, the V gene TRBV7-6; D gene uncertain. Germline V gene sequence: CDR1 SGHVS, CDR2 FNYEAQ. The CDR3 covers 13 residues. Between the trimmed V and J ends, which lost 3 bases and 2 bases, there was a span of 7 bases. CDR3: CASSFKGNTEAFF. The CDR3, as DNA: TGTGCCAGCAGCTTTAAAGGAAACACTGAAGCTTTCTTT.